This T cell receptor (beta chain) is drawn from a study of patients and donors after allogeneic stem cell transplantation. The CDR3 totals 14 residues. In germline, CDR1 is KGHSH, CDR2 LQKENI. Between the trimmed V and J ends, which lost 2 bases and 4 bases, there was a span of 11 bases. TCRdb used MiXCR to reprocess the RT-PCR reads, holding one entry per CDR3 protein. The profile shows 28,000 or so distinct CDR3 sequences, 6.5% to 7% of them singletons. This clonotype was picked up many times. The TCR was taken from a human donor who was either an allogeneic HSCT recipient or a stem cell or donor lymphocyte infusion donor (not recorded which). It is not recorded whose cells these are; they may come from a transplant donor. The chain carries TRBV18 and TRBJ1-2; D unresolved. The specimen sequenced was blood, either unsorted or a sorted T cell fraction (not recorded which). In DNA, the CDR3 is TGTGCCAGCTCACCAGGGCAGGTGGGCTATGGCTACACCTTC. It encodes CASSPGQVGYGYTF.